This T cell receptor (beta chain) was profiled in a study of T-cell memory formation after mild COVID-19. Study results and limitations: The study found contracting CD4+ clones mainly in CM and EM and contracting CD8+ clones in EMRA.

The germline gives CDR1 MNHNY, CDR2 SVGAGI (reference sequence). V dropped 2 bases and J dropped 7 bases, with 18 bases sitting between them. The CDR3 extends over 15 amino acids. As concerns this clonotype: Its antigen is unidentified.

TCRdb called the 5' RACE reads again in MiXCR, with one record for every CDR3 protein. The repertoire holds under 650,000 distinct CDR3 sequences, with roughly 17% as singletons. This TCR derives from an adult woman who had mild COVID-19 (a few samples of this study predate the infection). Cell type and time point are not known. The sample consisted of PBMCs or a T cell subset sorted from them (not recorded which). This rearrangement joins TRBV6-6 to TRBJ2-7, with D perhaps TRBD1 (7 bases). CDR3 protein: CASSYQTGRRGEQYF. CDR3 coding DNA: TGTGCCAGCAGTTACCAGACAGGGCGGCGGGGAGAGCAGTACTTC.